Sequencing of this T cell receptor beta chain was carried out in a study of T cell repertoires in cytomegalovirus infection. This clonotype was picked up a small number of times. Its antigen is not known. TCRdb reprocessed the reads with MiXCR, giving one entry per CDR3 protein. The sample lists hundreds of thousands of distinct CDR3 sequences, around 29% occurring once. Germline V gene sequence: CDR1 SEHNR, CDR2 FQNEAQ (reference sequence). This CDR3 is built from 15 residues. Trimming removed 4 bases at V and 3 bases at J, with 15 bases between. The J gene is TRBJ1-1, the V gene TRBV7-9; no clear D. This material consisted of cultured CD8+ T cells from PBMCs, taken from culture after CMV antigen stimulation. The TCR was taken from a human donor in good health (CMV status not recorded). Some clones in this sample may be carry-over from other donors' samples. The DNA for the CDR3 is TGTGCCAGCAGCTCCTCTGGTTTTGAGGACACTGAAGCTTTCTTT. Translating it yields CASSSSGFEDTEAFF.